Listed here are 18 T cell receptor beta chains from one sample, sequenced in a study of Graves' ophthalmopathy and Graves' hyperthyroidism. Amplification of the TCR beta CDR3 regions used RNA transcripts (as template). The first-round RT-PCR employed HTBI primers together with the Qiagen OneStep RT-PCR kit. A multiplex PCR was then performed as the second round. Via MiXCR, TCRdb re-called the multiplex PCR reads, giving one row per CDR3 protein. This sample has about 620,000 distinct CDR3 sequences, with about 24% found just once. The specimen was peripheral blood. The receptor source for this set is a woman between 18 and 29 years old with stable Graves' hyperthyroidism. Some clones in this sample may be carry-over from other donors' samples.

The rearrangement joins TRBV12-3 or TRBV12-4 to TRBJ2-7; TRBD2 is a possible D gene (6 bases). The ends were cut back, 3 bases at V and 3 bases at J, with 15 bases in the middle. This CDR3 is built from 15 residues. This chain's CDR3 is CASSFGDSPIYEQYF. DNA of the CDR3: TGTGCCAGCAGTTTCGGGGACTCCCCCATCTACGAGCAGTACTTC.

This clonotype was seen at least ten times. The chain couples TRBV7-9 to TRBJ1-6; D remains unclear. This CDR3 contains 14 residues. Between the trimmed V and J ends, which lost 5 bases and 6 bases, there was a span of 11 bases. The germline gives CDR1 SEHNR, CDR2 FQNEAQ (reference sequence). CDR3 region: CASSPDGINSPLHF. The CDR3 bases are TGTGCCAGCAGCCCCGACGGAATTAATTCACCCCTCCACTTT.

This clonotype was recorded at least ten times. The chain is built from TRBV15 and TRBJ2-4; TRBD1 might be the D (6 bases). From germline, CDR1 is LNHNV and CDR2 YYDKDF (reference sequence). Trimming removed 0 bases at V and 1 base at J, with 10 bases between. The CDR3 extends over 16 amino acids. This CDR3 is CATSRDRGQAKNIQYF. In DNA, the CDR3 is TGTGCCACCAGCAGAGATCGTGGACAGGCCAAAAACATTCAGTACTTC.

This clonotype was recorded many times. This chain connects TRBV2 to TRBJ2-7; 10 nucleotides align to TRBD1. This CDR3 contains 13 residues. In germline, CDR1 is SNHLY, CDR2 FYNNEI. J was trimmed by 0 bases and V by 8 bases; bases with no gene match: 1. The CDR3 loop is CASDRGPSYEQYF. DNA for the CDR3: TGTGCCAGCGACAGGGGGCCCTCCTACGAGCAGTACTTC.

The chain is built from TRBV28 and TRBJ2-5; maybe TRBD2 (5 bases). This CDR3 has 14 residues. Trimming shortened V by 6 bases and J by 5 bases, and 16 bases separated the two germline ends. Germline V gene data show CDR1 as MDHEN and CDR2 as SYDVKM. CDR3 bases: TGTGCCAGCAGACCGACGGAGGATAAGGAGACCCAGTACTTC. Encoded protein: CASRPTEDKETQYF.

This clonotype was counted ten times or more. J is TRBJ1-2 and V is TRBV12-3 or TRBV12-4, with 8 nucleotides matching TRBD1. J lost 3 bases, V lost 4 bases, and 10 bases had no gene match. The CDR3 covers 16 residues. CDR3 loop: CASSSKDRARDYGYTF. Written as DNA, the CDR3 is TGTGCCAGCAGTTCGAAGGACAGGGCTCGAGACTATGGCTACACCTTC.

This clonotype was seen ten or more times. The junction shows a germline mismatch at one end, possibly a read error. The gene calls are TRBV9 and TRBJ2-7; TRBD1 matches at 7 bases. In germline, CDR1 is SGDLS, CDR2 YYNGEE. The CDR3 runs 14 residues. DNA of the CDR3: TGTGCCAGTAGCGTAGCCGGACAGGCCTACGAGCAGTACTTC. Its protein is CASSVAGQAYEQYF.

CDR3 sequence: CASSQDPGGTYEQYF. The CDR3, as DNA: TGCGCCAGCAGCCAAGATCCTGGGGGGACGTACGAGCAGTACTTC. The chain couples TRBV4-1 to TRBJ2-7, with a tentative D call TRBD2 (6 bases). The CDR3 runs 15 residues. Looked up from germline, CDR1 is MGHRA and CDR2 is YSYEKL. Trimming removed 0 bases at V and 4 bases at J, with 13 bases between.

Details on this clonotype: A clone one base away is much larger, so this may be a read error. The rearrangement uses TRBV6-1 and TRBJ1-5; D gene uncertain. Germline assignment: CDR1 MNHNS and CDR2 SASEGT. The CDR3 length is 13 residues. This chain's CDR3 is CASPKEVLSAQQF. The CDR3 DNA follows: TGTGCCAGTCCCAAAGAGGTTCTCTCAGCCCAGCAGTTT.

The V and J genes are TRBV6-5 and TRBJ2-7; 9 bases match TRBD1. CDR1 is MNHEY, CDR2 SVGAGI, per germline. The CDR3 totals 15 residues. With V trimmed by 2 bases and J by 3 bases, 5 bases remained unmatched. The CDR3 protein is CASSYRGQGLYEQYF. CDR3 DNA sequence: TGTGCCAGCAGTTACAGGGGACAGGGACTCTACGAGCAGTACTTC.

The genes are TRBV5-1 and TRBJ2-4; D perhaps matches TRBD1 (5 bases). The ends were cut back, 4 bases at V and 14 bases at J, with 28 bases in the middle. CDR1 SGHRS and CDR2 YFSETQ come from the germline V gene. The CDR3 extends over 16 amino acids. This CDR3 is CASSRQGLRTETVKYF. In DNA, the CDR3 is TGCGCCAGCAGCAGGCAGGGTCTAAGAACGGAAACGGTTAAGTACTTC. Complete variable domain (other parts from reference TRBV5-1 and TRBJ2-4): KAGVTQTPRYLIKTRGQQVTLSCSPISGHRSVSWYQQTPGQGLQFLFEYFSETQRNKGNFPGRFSGRQFSNSRSEMNVSTLELGDSALYLCASSRQGLRTETVKYFGAGTRLSVL.

This clonotype was counted ten times or more. This sequence joins TRBV28 and TRBJ2-5; D may be TRBD2 (5 bases). CDR3 length: 12 residues. V lost 5 bases and J 8 bases, leaving 12 bases between the germline ends. Germline-derived CDR1 and CDR2 are MDHEN and SYDVKM. The CDR3 coding sequence is TGTGCCAGCAGTCCCCTTCCGGGAACCCAGTACTTC. Encoded protein: CASSPLPGTQYF.

At least ten counts were recorded for this clonotype. The V call is TRBV6-1, the J call TRBJ2-7, with 9 bases aligning to TRBD1. This CDR3 contains 15 residues. J gave up 0 bases and V 6 bases, and 6 bases lay outside the gene matches. Germline V gene sequence: CDR1 MNHNS, CDR2 SASEGT. In DNA, the CDR3 is TGTGCCAGCAGCAACCGGGACAGGGTCTCCTACGAGCAGTACTTC. Encoded protein: CASSNRDRVSYEQYF.

The sample holds many counts of this clonotype. The chain has TRBV7-3 and TRBJ2-6; D may be TRBD2 (6 bases). The CDR3 has 16 amino acids. The V gene's germline CDR1 is SGHTA and CDR2 FQGTGA. Deletions cut 1 base from V and 2 bases from J, with 9 bases between. CDR3 bases: TGTGCCAGCAGCTTAAGGGCGGGGACTGGGGCCAACGTCCTGACTTTC. Translating gives CASSLRAGTGANVLTF.

This clonotype was seen ten or more times. The rearrangement uses TRBV27 and TRBJ2-5; D possibly uses TRBD1 or TRBD2 (5 bases each). This CDR3 contains 15 residues. V lost 2 bases, J lost 1 base, and 11 bases lay in between. Germline V gene lookup returns CDR1 MNHEY and CDR2 SMNVEV (reference sequence). Here the CDR3 DNA reads TGTGCCAGCAGTTTAGGCCCGGGACCCCAAGAGACCCAGTACTTC. Its translation: CASSLGPGPQETQYF.

This clonotype was seen many times. The gene calls are TRBV29-1 and TRBJ1-2; 7 bases map to TRBD1. The V segment lost 7 bases and the J segment 3 bases; nucleotides outside the gene matches: 8. The CDR3 loop spans 13 amino acids. CDR1 and CDR2 (germline): SQVTM, ANQGSEA. The CDR3 here is CSARDSEYYGYTF. In nucleotides, the CDR3 is TGCAGCGCCCGGGACAGCGAGTACTATGGCTACACCTTC.

There are a few counts of this clonotype. In nucleotides, the CDR3 is TGTGCCATCTCCAGACAGGCAACAGAGACCCAGTACTTC. Protein sequence: CAISRQATETQYF. The chain uses TRBV10-3 and TRBJ2-5; D might be TRBD1 (6 bases). CDR3 length equals 13 residues. V shed 8 bases and J shed 4 bases, with 14 bases lying between them. CDR1 and CDR2 (germline): ENHRY, SYGVKD.

The V and J genes are TRBV2 and TRBJ1-1; no reliable D call. Germline-derived CDR1 and CDR2 are SNHLY and FYNNEI. V gave up 5 bases and J gave up 4 bases, with 11 bases separating them. CDR3 length: 13 amino acids. The CDR3 nucleotides read TGTGCCAGCAGTATCGTGAAATCCACTGAAGCTTTCTTT. Its protein is CASSIVKSTEAFF. The entire variable domain, with the rest obtained from reference TRBV2 and TRBJ1-1, is as follows: EPEVTQTPSHQVTQMGQEVILRCVPISNHLYFYWYRQILGQKVEFLVSFYNNEISEKSEIFDDQFSVERPDGSNFTLKIRSTKLEDSAMYFCASSIVKSTEAFFGQGTRLTVV.